This T cell receptor beta chain emerged from a study of T-cell memory formation after mild COVID-19. The wider study: The two donors had largely donor-specific TCR clusters.

Ten or more counts support this clonotype. TCRdb reprocessed the 5' RACE reads via MiXCR and lists one record per CDR3 protein. The sample has some 450,000 distinct CDR3 sequences, 20% seen once. This CDR3 comprises 13 residues. The V segment lost 5 bases and the J segment 7 bases; nucleotides outside the gene matches: 6. CDR1 is SGHRS, CDR2 YFSETQ, per germline. This rearrangement joins TRBV5-1 to TRBJ1-1; 9 bases match TRBD1. The sample comprised PBMCs or a T cell subset sorted from them (not recorded which). The receptor's source is an adult woman who had mild COVID-19 (a few samples of this study predate the infection). Cell type and time point are not known. CDR3 sequence: CASSSDRGNEAFF. The CDR3 DNA sequence: TGCGCCAGCAGTTCTGACAGGGGGAATGAAGCTTTCTTT.